The 7 T cell receptor beta chains in this list originate from one sample, sequenced in a study of T cell responses to AZD1222 COVID-19 vaccine. Only in-frame clones appear in the TCRdb table, and some are missing; sequencing was by immunoSEQ multiplex PCR. The top ten clones hold more than 4% of a sample with around 70,000 clones, 70% to 90% of them seen once. The source was peripheral blood, collected 28 days after the second dose of the MenACWY control vaccine. These receptors were taken from an adult who received the MenACWY meningococcal vaccine as a control.

J is TRBJ2-7 and V is TRBV9; unclear D gene. The CDR3 extends over 13 amino acids. V shed 4 bases and J shed 3 bases, with 11 bases lying between them. The germline V gene has CDR1 SGDLS and CDR2 YYNGEE. The CDR3 region is CASSPRQNYEQYF. In DNA form, the CDR3 reads TGTGCCAGCAGCCCCAGACAAAACTACGAGCAGTACTTC.

The chain links TRBV7-2 to TRBJ2-1, with TRBD2 as a possible D gene (5 bases). CDR3 length equals 13 residues. The V end lost 5 bases, the J end lost 10 bases, and 15 bases lay between the germline ends. From germline, CDR1 is SGHTA and CDR2 FQGNSA. The chain's CDR3 is CASSVHTSSEQFF. The CDR3, as DNA: TGTGCCAGCAGCGTCCACACTAGTAGCGAGCAGTTCTTC.

This chain connects TRBV30 to TRBJ2-1; no clear D gene. Trimming removed 4 bases from V and 5 bases from J, with 24 bases in between. Germline CDR1 and CDR2: GTSNPN and SVGIG (reference sequence). The CDR3 covers 17 residues. The CDR3 reads CAWIVAVPHPVDNEQFF. DNA of the CDR3: TGTGCCTGGATAGTCGCAGTTCCCCATCCAGTAGACAATGAGCAGTTCTTC.

The V gene is TRBV5-4, the J gene TRBJ1-2; D is undetermined. The CDR3 loop spans 12 amino acids. The germline gives CDR1 SGHNT, CDR2 YYREEE (reference sequence). The V end was cut by 0 bases, the J end by 4 bases, with 4 bases between. For the CDR3, the DNA is TGTGCCAGCAGCTTGGACAGCTATGGCTACACCTTC. Amino acids: CASSLDSYGYTF.

The chain is built from TRBV3-1 (or the pseudogene TRBV3-2) and TRBJ2-1; 9 bases are shared with TRBD2. Per the germline V gene, CDR1 is LGHDT and CDR2 is YNNKEL (reference sequence). Unmatched junction bases numbered 4, after V lost 1 base and J lost 9 bases. This CDR3 contains 14 residues. The CDR3 reads CASSQVPSGVEQFF. The CDR3 DNA is TGTGCCAGCAGCCAAGTGCCTAGCGGGGTTGAGCAGTTCTTC.

The chain has TRBV28 and TRBJ1-5; maybe TRBD1 (6 bases). The CDR3 has 16 residues. Germline CDR1 and CDR2: MDHEN and SYDVKM. V was cut by 3 bases and J by 2 bases, with 14 bases left in between. The CDR3 sequence: CASSLGGAQGNQPQHF. Here the CDR3 DNA reads TGTGCCAGCAGTTTGGGGGGGGCTCAGGGCAATCAGCCCCAGCATTTT.

The chain carries TRBV20-1 and TRBJ2-7; 12 bases agree with TRBD1. The CDR3 runs to 15 residues. Germline V CDR1 and CDR2: DFQATT, SNEGSKA (reference sequence). V was pared by 3 bases and J by 2 bases, with 5 bases of the junction left unmatched. CDR3 residues: CSASPGQGAPYEQYF. The DNA of the CDR3 is TGCAGTGCTAGTCCGGGACAGGGGGCCCCCTACGAGCAGTACTTC.